Presented here are 6 T cell receptor beta chains from one specimen sequenced in a study of post-analysis software for immune sequencing data. No antigens are known for them. Study-wide results and limits: Five or six TRBV segments were more frequent in patients than controls; TRBV5-6, TRBV5-1 and TRBV20-1 belonged to this group.

The TCR beta cDNA libraries carried unique molecular identifiers. TCRdb recomputed calls from the PCR reads with MiXCR, one row per CDR3 protein. The sample holds hundreds of thousands of distinct CDR3 sequences, 55% to 60% seen once. The sequencing sample was made of blood. Source of these receptors: a girl aged 2 to 10 with multiple sclerosis.

This chain joins TRBV12-3 or TRBV12-4 and TRBJ2-6, with a tentative D call TRBD2 (7 bases). Deletions cut 2 bases from V and 1 base from J, with 12 bases between. There are 17 residues in the CDR3. CDR3 region: CASSLIKGGSGANVLTF. The CDR3, as DNA: TGTGCCAGCAGTTTAATCAAGGGGGGGTCTGGGGCCAACGTCCTGACTTTC.

The chain joins TRBV29-1 to TRBJ1-2; no firm D call. The V end was cut by 6 bases, the J end by 6 bases, with 8 bases between. Germline CDR1 and CDR2: SQVTM and ANQGSEA. The CDR3 runs to 10 residues. The CDR3 protein is CSVDPDGYTF. The DNA of the CDR3 is TGCAGCGTCGACCCCGATGGCTACACCTTC.

V gene TRBV12-3 or TRBV12-4 combines with J gene TRBJ2-1, with 8 bases lining up with TRBD2. Trimming removed 2 bases from V and 9 bases from J; junction bases left unmatched: 9. The CDR3 has 15 amino acids. CDR3 nucleotides: TGTGCCAGCAGTTTATCGGGGGGGGCTTCAGCTGAGCAGTTCTTC. Translation gives CASSLSGGASAEQFF.

This clonotype came up once. This sequence joins TRBV20-1 and TRBJ2-4; no firm D call. Looked up from germline, CDR1 is DFQATT and CDR2 is SNEGSKA (reference sequence). This CDR3 spans 14 amino acids. Trimming removed 4 bases at V and 0 bases at J, with 10 bases between. The CDR3 coding sequence is TGCAGTGCTATTGTCAGTTTAGCCAAAAACATTCAGTACTTC. Encoded protein: CSAIVSLAKNIQYF.

This clonotype was counted between two and nine times. The rearrangement uses TRBV7-9 and TRBJ1-6, with TRBD1 as a possible D gene (5 bases). V lost 5 bases and J 9 bases, leaving 11 bases between the germline ends. Germline V gene sequence: CDR1 SEHNR, CDR2 FQNEAQ (reference sequence). The CDR3 covers 13 residues. The CDR3 sequence is CASSPRVGSPLHF. In nucleotides, the CDR3 is TGTGCCAGCAGCCCCAGGGTGGGTTCACCCCTCCACTTT.

This clonotype was seen a handful of times. This rearrangement joins TRBV30 to TRBJ2-1; TRBD1 might be the D (6 bases). The CDR3 length is 12 residues. From germline, CDR1 is GTSNPN and CDR2 SVGIG (reference sequence). V was pared by 2 bases and J by 8 bases, with 10 bases between. CDR3 in DNA: TGTGCCTGGAGTACACAGGGAGATGAGCAGTTCTTC. Translating it yields CAWSTQGDEQFF. Complete variable domain (other parts from reference TRBV30 and TRBJ2-1): SQTIHQWPATLVQPVGSPLSLECTVEGTSNPNLYWYRQAAGRGLQLLFYSVGIGQISSEVPQNLSASRPQDRQFILSSKKLLLSDSGFYLCAWSTQGDEQFFGPGTRLTVL.